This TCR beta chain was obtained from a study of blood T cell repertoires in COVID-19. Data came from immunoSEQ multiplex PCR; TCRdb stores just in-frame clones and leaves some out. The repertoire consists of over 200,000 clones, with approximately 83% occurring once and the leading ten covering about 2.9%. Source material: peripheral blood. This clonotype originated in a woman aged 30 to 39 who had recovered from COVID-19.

The CDR3 DNA is TGTGCCAGCAGCACCTCCAGGGGGCGGGTTGAAAAACTGTTTTTT. This encodes CASSTSRGRVEKLFF. The chain couples TRBV11-2 to TRBJ1-4; 8 positions agree with TRBD1. The CDR3 sequence is 15 residues long. V was clipped by 5 bases and J by 7 bases; unmatched bases: 9. CDR1 is SGHAT and CDR2 is FQNNGV in the germline V gene.